This T cell receptor (beta chain) was recorded in a study of CD8 T cells in Susac syndrome. Study-wide points: As the study acknowledged, the number of individuals in its TCR sequencing and HLA analysis was relatively small.

Of note for this clonotype: Its antigen is not identified.

Looked up from germline, CDR1 is MGHDK and CDR2 is SYGVNS. Trimming removed 3 bases at V and 4 bases at J, with 18 bases between. The CDR3 is 16 amino acids. Random-hexamer reverse transcription was applied to about 0.45 to 1 ug RNA. TCRdb re-called the immunoSEQ multiplex PCR reads with MiXCR, one entry per CDR3 protein. The table records about 120,000 distinct CDR3 sequences, about 90% of them present only once. Isolation of CD8+ and CD4+ T cells was performed negatively, whereas enrichment of TEMRA cells was done by FACS. This chain connects TRBV25-1 to TRBJ1-1; possible D gene TRBD1, 6 bases. The receptor was isolated from a human donor in good health. Sequencing input: CD8+ T cells from PBMCs. In DNA form, the CDR3 reads TGTGCCAGCAGTGATCGCACAGGGATTTTCGGCACTGAAGCTTTCTTT. This gives the protein CASSDRTGIFGTEAFF.